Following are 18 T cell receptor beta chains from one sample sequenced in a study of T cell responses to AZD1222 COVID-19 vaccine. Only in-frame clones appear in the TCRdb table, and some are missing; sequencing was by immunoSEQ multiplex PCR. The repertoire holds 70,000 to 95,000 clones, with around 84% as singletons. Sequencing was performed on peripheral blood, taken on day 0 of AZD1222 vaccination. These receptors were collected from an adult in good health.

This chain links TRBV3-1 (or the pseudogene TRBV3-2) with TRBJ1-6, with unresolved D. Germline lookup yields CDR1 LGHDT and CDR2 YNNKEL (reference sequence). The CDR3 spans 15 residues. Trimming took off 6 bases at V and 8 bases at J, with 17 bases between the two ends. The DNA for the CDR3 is TGTGCCAGCAGTTTCGGGCTTCGGGGTTATTCACCCCTCCACTTT. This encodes CASSFGLRGYSPLHF.

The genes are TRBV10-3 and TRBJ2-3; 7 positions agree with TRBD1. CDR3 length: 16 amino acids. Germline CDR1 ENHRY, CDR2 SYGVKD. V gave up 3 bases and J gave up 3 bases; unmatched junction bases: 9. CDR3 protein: CAISDGTARATDTQYF. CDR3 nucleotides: TGTGCCATCAGTGACGGGACAGCTAGAGCAACAGATACGCAGTATTTT.

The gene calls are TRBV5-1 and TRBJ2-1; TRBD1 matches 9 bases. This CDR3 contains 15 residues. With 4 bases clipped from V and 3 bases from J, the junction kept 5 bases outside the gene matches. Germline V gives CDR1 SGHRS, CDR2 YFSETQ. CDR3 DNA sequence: TGCGCCAGCAGCGGAACAGGGGGCGACTACAATGAGCAGTTCTTC. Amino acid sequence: CASSGTGGDYNEQFF.

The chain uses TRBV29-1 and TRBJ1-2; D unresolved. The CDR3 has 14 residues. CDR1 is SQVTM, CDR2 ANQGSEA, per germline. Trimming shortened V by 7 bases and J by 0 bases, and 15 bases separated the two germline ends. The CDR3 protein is CSAEGGGSNYGYTF. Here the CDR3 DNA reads TGCAGCGCGGAGGGAGGAGGATCTAACTATGGCTACACCTTC.

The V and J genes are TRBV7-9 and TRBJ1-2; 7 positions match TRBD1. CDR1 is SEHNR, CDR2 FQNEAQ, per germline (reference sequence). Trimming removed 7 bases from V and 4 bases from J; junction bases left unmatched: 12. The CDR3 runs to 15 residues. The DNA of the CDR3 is TGTGCCAGCACCCCAGGAGGGGGCAATCCCTATGGCTACACCTTC. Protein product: CASTPGGGNPYGYTF.

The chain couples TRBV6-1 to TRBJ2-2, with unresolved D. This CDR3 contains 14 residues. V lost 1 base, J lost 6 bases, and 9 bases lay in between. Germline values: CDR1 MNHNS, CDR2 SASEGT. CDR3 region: CASSEVLSPGELFF. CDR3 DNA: TGTGCCAGCAGTGAAGTTCTCTCCCCCGGGGAGCTGTTTTTT.

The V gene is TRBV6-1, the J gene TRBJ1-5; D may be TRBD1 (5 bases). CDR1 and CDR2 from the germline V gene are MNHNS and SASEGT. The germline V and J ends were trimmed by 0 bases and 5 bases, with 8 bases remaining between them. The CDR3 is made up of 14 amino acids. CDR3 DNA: TGTGCCAGCAGTGAAGCGCGAGGGGATCAGCCCCAGCATTTT. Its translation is CASSEARGDQPQHF.

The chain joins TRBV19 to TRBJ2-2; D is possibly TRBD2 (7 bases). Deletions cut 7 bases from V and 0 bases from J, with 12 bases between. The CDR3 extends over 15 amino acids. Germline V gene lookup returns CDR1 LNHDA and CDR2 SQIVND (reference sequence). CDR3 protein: CASTGGQSNTGELFF. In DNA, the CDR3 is TGTGCCAGTACCGGGGGGCAGTCGAACACCGGGGAGCTGTTTTTT.

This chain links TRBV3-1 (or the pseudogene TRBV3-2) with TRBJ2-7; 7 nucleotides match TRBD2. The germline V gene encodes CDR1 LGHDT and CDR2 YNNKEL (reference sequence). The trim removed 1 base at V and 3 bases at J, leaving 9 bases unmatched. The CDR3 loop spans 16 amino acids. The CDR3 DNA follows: TGTGCCAGCAGCCAAGTCCGGGGACTAAACCGCTACGAGCAGTACTTC. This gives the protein CASSQVRGLNRYEQYF.

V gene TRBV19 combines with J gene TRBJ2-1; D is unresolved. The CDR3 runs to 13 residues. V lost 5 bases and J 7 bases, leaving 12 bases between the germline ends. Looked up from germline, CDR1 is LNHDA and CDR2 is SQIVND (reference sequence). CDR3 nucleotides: TGTGCCAGTAGTCGCTCGGAGTGGAATGAGCAGTTCTTC. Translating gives CASSRSEWNEQFF.

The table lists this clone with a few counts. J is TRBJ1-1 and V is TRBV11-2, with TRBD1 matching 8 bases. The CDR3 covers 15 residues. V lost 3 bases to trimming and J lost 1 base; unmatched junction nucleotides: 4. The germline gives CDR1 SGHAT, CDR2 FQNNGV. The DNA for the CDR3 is TGTGCCAGCAGCTTGGACAGGGCAGGGAACACTGAAGCTTTCTTT. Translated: CASSLDRAGNTEAFF.

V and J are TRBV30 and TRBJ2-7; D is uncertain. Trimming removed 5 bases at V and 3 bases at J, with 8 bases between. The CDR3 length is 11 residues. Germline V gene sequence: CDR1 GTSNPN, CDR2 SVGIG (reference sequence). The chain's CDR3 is CAWENSYEQYF. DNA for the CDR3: TGTGCCTGGGAGAACAGCTACGAGCAGTACTTC.

CDR3 sequence reads: CASSPDRATNEKLFF. CDR3 nucleotide sequence: TGTGCCAGCAGTCCGGACAGGGCAACTAATGAAAAACTGTTTTTT. This rearrangement joins TRBV6-5 to TRBJ1-4, with 8 bases aligning to TRBD1. The CDR3 has 15 residues. The germline V gene encodes CDR1 MNHEY and CDR2 SVGAGI. The ends lost 5 bases at V and 0 bases at J; junction bases unmatched: 2.

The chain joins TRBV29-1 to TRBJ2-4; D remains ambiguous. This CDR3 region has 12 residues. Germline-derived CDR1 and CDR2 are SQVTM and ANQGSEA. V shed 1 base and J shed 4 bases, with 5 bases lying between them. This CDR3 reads CSVEVSKNIQYF. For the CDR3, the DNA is TGCAGCGTTGAAGTCAGTAAAAACATTCAGTACTTC.

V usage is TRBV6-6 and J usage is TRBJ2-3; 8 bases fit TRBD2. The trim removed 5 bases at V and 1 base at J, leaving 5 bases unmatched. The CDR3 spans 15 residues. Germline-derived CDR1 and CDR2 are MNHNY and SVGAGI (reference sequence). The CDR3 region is CASSPGLAGTDTQYF. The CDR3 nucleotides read TGTGCCAGCAGTCCCGGACTAGCAGGCACAGATACGCAGTATTTT.

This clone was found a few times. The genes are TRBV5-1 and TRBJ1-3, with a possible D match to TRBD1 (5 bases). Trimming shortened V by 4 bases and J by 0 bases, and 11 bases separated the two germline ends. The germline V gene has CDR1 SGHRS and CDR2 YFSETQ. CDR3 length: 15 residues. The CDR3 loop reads CASSPQGSSGNTIYF. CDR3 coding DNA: TGCGCCAGCAGCCCCCAGGGAAGCTCTGGAAACACCATATATTTT.

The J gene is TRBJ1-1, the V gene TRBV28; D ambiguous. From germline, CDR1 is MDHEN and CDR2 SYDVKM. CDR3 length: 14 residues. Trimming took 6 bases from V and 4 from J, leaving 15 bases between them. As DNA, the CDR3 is TGTGCCAGCAGCCCGAACTTGGGGAGCACTGAAGCTTTCTTT. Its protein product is CASSPNLGSTEAFF.

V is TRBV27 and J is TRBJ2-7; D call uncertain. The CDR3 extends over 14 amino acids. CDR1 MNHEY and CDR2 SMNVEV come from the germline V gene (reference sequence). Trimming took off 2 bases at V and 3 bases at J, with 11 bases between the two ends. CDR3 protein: CASSLNDPNYEQYF. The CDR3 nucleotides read TGTGCCAGCAGTTTAAATGACCCGAACTACGAGCAGTACTTC.